The rows below give T cell receptor beta chains drawn from one sample of a study of T cell repertoires in cytomegalovirus infection. TCRdb re-called the reads through MiXCR, storing one row per CDR3 protein. Of hundreds of thousands of distinct CDR3 sequences in the sample, under 40% are singletons; the top ten hold about 2.8%. Sequencing input: PBMCs. These receptors all come from a human donor in good health (CMV status not recorded). Some clones in this sample may be carry-over from other donors' samples. The CDR3 runs from the conserved cysteine through the conserved F or W. The D gene is left open where the match is weak. Expanded clones get a size class; other rows say once, few or many, or leave the size out.

>few|TRBJ2-5|TRBD1|TRBV7-8
TGTGCCAGCAGCTCCAGCCGGGACAGGGGAGTTGAGACCCAGTACTTC
CASSSSRDRGVETQYF
>NA|TRBJ2-3|TRBD2|TRBV20-1
TGCAGTGCTAGAGATCCACTAGCGGGAGTGGCAGATACGCAGTATTTT
CSARDPLAGVADTQYF
>few|TRBJ2-7|NA|TRBV7-1
TGTGCCAGCAGCGCCCCCGGGTCAGCAGGGTTCTCCTACGAGCAGTACTTC
CASSAPGSAGFSYEQYF
>few|TRBJ2-2|NA|TRBV28
TGTGCCAGCAGCCGACAGGTGTACACCGGGGAGCTGTTTTTT
CASSRQVYTGELFF
>NA|TRBJ1-5|NA|TRBV24-1
TGTGCCACCAGTGTCGAAGGGTCAAGCCAGCCCCAGCATTTT
CATSVEGSSQPQHF
>NA|TRBJ1-1|NA|TRBV10-2
TGCGCCAGCAGTGAACTGACTGAAGCTTTCTTT
CASSELTEAFF
>few|TRBJ2-5|TRBD2|TRBV12-3/TRBV12-4
TGTGCCAGCAGTTTGGGTAGCGGGGGGCGAGAGGAGACCCAGTACTTC
CASSLGSGGREETQYF
>NA|TRBJ1-4|TRBD1|TRBV4-1
TGCGCCAGCAGCCAAGAAGCAGCAGGGGGAGACGAAAAACTGTTTTTT
CASSQEAAGGDEKLFF
>NA|TRBJ2-7|NA|TRBV20-1
TGCAGTACTAGAGGAGGGGGCCACGAGCAGTACTTC
CSTRGGGHEQYF
>NA|TRBJ2-7|TRBD1|TRBV14
TGTGCCAGCAGCCAGACCCGGGACAGACGATACGAGCAGTACTTC
CASSQTRDRRYEQYF
>NA|TRBJ2-5|NA|TRBV28
TGTGCCAGCAGTTTTGGGCAGGGGATAGGAGAGACCCAGTACTTC
CASSFGQGIGETQYF
>NA|TRBJ1-4|NA|TRBV20-1
TGCAGTGCTAGAGTTGCAGTTTGGGGGGAAAAACTGTTTTTT
CSARVAVWGEKLFF
>few|TRBJ2-7|TRBD1|TRBV7-9
TGTGCCAGCAGCCGAGAGGGACAGGGCTACGAGCAGTACTTC
CASSREGQGYEQYF
>few|TRBJ2-3|TRBD2|TRBV25-1
TGTGCCAGCAGTGAAGTTAGCGGGAGTAGGTCTACGCAGTATTTT
CASSEVSGSRSTQYF
>NA|TRBJ2-3|TRBD2|TRBV6-1
TGTGCCAGCAAACTACTAGCGGGCACAGATACGCAGTATTTT
CASKLLAGTDTQYF
>NA|TRBJ2-3|TRBD2|TRBV24-1
TGTGCCACCAGTGATCCGAGATTATCCAGCGGGAGGGCCGTCCCCACAGATACGCAGTATTTT
CATSDPRLSSGRAVPTDTQYF
>NA|TRBJ2-5|TRBD2|TRBV4-1
TGCGCCAGCAGCCAAAGGGCGGCCGGGGGGTACCAAGAGACCCAGTACTTC
CASSQRAAGGYQETQYF
>many|TRBJ2-5|TRBD2|TRBV7-2
TGTGCCAGCAGCCAATTCGGGACTAGCGTGAAGACCCAGTACTTC
CASSQFGTSVKTQYF
>NA|TRBJ2-5|TRBD2|TRBV6-1
TGTGCCAGCAGTGAATCCTTAGCGGGAGTTGAAGAGACCCAGTACTTC
CASSESLAGVEETQYF
>few|TRBJ2-7|TRBD1|TRBV4-1
TGCGCCAGCAGCCAATCCGGGACAGTCTCCTACGAGCAGTACTTC
CASSQSGTVSYEQYF
>few|TRBJ2-2|NA|TRBV24-1
TGTGCCACCAGTGAGACCGGGACCGGGACCGGGGAGCTGTTTTTT
CATSETGTGTGELFF
>many|TRBJ1-1|NA|TRBV7-2
TGTGCCAGCAGCCCCAGACAGCAGAACACTGAAGCTTTCTTT
CASSPRQQNTEAFF
>NA|TRBJ1-1|NA|TRBV6-2/TRBV6-3
TGTGCCAGCAGCCGCACGGAACATCGCCGTTACAATGAAGCTTTCTTT
CASSRTEHRRYNEAFF
>few|TRBJ2-2|NA|TRBV6-6
TGTGCCAGCAGTTACTCGAAGGCCGGGGAGCTGTTTTTT
CASSYSKAGELFF
>many|TRBJ2-3|NA|TRBV11-2
TGTGCCAGCAGTTTTTGGGGCACAGATACGCAGTATTTT
CASSFWGTDTQYF
>once|TRBJ2-3|NA|TRBV7-2
TGTGCCAGCAGCTTAGCGCTAGCGTTGGGGACTGATACGCAGTATTTT
CASSLALALGTDTQYF